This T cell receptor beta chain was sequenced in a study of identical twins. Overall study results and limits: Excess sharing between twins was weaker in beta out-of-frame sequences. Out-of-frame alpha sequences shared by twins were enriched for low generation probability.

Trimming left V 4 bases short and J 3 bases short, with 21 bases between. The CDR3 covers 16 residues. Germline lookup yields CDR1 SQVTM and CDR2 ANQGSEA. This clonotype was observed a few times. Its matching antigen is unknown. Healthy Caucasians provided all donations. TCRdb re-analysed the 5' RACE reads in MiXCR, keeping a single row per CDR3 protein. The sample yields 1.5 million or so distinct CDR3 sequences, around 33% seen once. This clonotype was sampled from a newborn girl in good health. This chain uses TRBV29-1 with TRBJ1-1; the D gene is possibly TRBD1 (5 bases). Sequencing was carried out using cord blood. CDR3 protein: CSVVGRARRGYTEAFF. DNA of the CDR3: TGCAGCGTTGTTGGGAGGGCAAGACGGGGGTACACTGAAGCTTTCTTT. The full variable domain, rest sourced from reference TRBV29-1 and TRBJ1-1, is SAVISQKPSRDICQRGTSLTIQCQVDSQVTMMFWYRQQPGQSLTLIATANQGSEATYESGFVIDKFPISRPNLTFSTLTVSNMSPEDSSIYLCSVVGRARRGYTEAFFGQGTRLTVV.